These T cell receptor beta chains were read from a single sample in a study of Ad26.COV2.S vaccination and SARS-CoV-2 variants. Profiling relied on immunoSEQ multiplex PCR, and the TCRdb table lists in-frame clones only, not all of them. The sample includes about 460,000 clones, roughly nine tenths of them seen just once. The source material was peripheral blood, sampled in a trial of Ad26.COV2.S vaccine versus placebo. Source of these receptors: a person between 18 and 59 years old who received the Ad26.COV2.S COVID-19 vaccine or a placebo. Each CDR3 is given with its conserved first and last residue. The order of the fields is J gene, V gene, CDR3 protein.

J gene: TRBJ2-5; V gene: TRBV25-1; CDR3 protein: CASSTRRTSGGQETQYF
J gene: TRBJ2-3; V gene: TRBV19; CDR3 protein: CASSQVGSTDTQYF
J gene: TRBJ2-5; V gene: TRBV27; CDR3 protein: CASSSTGNQETQYF
J gene: TRBJ1-6; V gene: TRBV5-1; CDR3 protein: CASTLENNSPLHF
J gene: TRBJ2-1; V gene: TRBV5-4; CDR3 protein: CASSDSQGLGEQFF
J gene: TRBJ1-4; V gene: TRBV3-1/TRBV3-2; CDR3 protein: CASSPGAPGMGEKLFF
J gene: TRBJ2-7; V gene: TRBV29-1; CDR3 protein: CSVGTGWEQYF
J gene: TRBJ2-7; V gene: TRBV6-2/TRBV6-3; CDR3 protein: CASSTGTSGGPYEQYF
J gene: TRBJ1-6; V gene: TRBV9; CDR3 protein: CASSVGGGASSSPLHF
J gene: TRBJ2-3; V gene: TRBV5-1; CDR3 protein: CASSPERQGDFDTQYF
J gene: TRBJ2-5; V gene: TRBV5-1; CDR3 protein: CASSLAQGGRETQYF
J gene: TRBJ1-6; V gene: TRBV7-9; CDR3 protein: CASSLGNSPLHF
J gene: TRBJ1-2; V gene: TRBV6-5; CDR3 protein: CASRQGINYGYTF
J gene: TRBJ1-2; V gene: TRBV10-3; CDR3 protein: CAISESAGLNNYGYTF
J gene: TRBJ2-7; V gene: TRBV27; CDR3 protein: CASSFKGGDEQYF
J gene: TRBJ1-3; V gene: TRBV7-2; CDR3 protein: CASSLQGAGNTIYF
J gene: TRBJ1-2; V gene: TRBV7-3; CDR3 protein: CASSYTQGRDGYTF
J gene: TRBJ2-1; V gene: TRBV3-1/TRBV3-2; CDR3 protein: CASSGLAGGNEQFF
J gene: TRBJ2-2; V gene: TRBV14; CDR3 protein: CASSQDGGRASGGELFF
J gene: TRBJ2-1; V gene: TRBV24-1; CDR3 protein: CATSEGWWGLAETGSYNEQFF
J gene: TRBJ2-1; V gene: TRBV11-2; CDR3 protein: CASSLVNNEQFF
J gene: TRBJ1-1; V gene: TRBV27; CDR3 protein: CASSLSQGLSTEAFF